The entry below gives a single TCR beta chain sequence along with its context. Germline-derived CDR1 and CDR2 are SNHLY and FYNNEI. The germline V and J ends were trimmed by 11 bases and 2 bases, with 15 bases remaining between them. The CDR3 has 13 amino acids. TCRdb re-called the 5' RACE reads with MiXCR, one entry per CDR3 protein. The sample has 400,000 or so distinct CDR3 sequences; 15% to 25% are singletons. These data originate in a study of T-cell memory formation after mild COVID-19. This chain connects TRBV2 to TRBJ1-2; D gene ambiguous. This TCR derives from an adult woman who had mild COVID-19 (a few samples of this study predate the infection). Cell type and time point are not known. The sample consisted of PBMCs or a T cell subset sorted from them (not recorded which). The CDR3, as DNA: TGTGCCTGCGCCCTGGGTTCCAACTATGGCTACACCTTC. This gives the protein CACALGSNYGYTF.